The present entry profiles one T cell receptor (beta chain) with its context. Its antigen is not identified. Trimming shortened V by 6 bases and J by 1 base, and 10 bases separated the two germline ends. The CDR3 sequence is 14 residues long. Germline assignment: CDR1 SQVTM and CDR2 ANQGSEA. These data originate in a study of T cell responses to AZD1222 COVID-19 vaccine. Overall study results and limits: White British donors predominated, females outnumbered males, and clonal diversity was possibly underestimated. Just 5 to 7 AZD1222 recipients were seropositive at baseline. Reportedly, nearly half of unique spike TCRs recognized epitopes outside B.1.351/B.1.1.7 mutations. CD4 TCRs linked to vaccination spanned spike, dominating at 160-218 and 743-854.

Some clones are missing from TCRdb's copy, which holds only in-frame ones; the method was immunoSEQ multiplex PCR. The repertoire holds 95,000 to 150,000 clones, 75% to 90% seen once, with 3.1% in the top ten. Sample: peripheral blood, taken on day 0 of AZD1222 vaccination. The sequence derives from an adult in good health. The rearrangement joins TRBV29-1 to TRBJ2-6, with D uncertain. DNA of the CDR3: TGCAGCGTGTCTGTGGATTCTGGGGCCAACGTCCTGACTTTC. Translated: CSVSVDSGANVLTF. Full variable domain (rest looked up from reference TRBV29-1 and TRBJ2-6): SAVISQKPSRDICQRGTSLTIQCQVDSQVTMMFWYRQQPGQSLTLIATANQGSEATYESGFVIDKFPISRPNLTFSTLTVSNMSPEDSSIYLCSVSVDSGANVLTFGAGSRLTVL.